These 4 T cell receptor beta chains originate from one sample sequenced in a study of blood T cells in healthy people across ages. Together with a sample-barcoded 5' primer, a J-beta primer mix was included in a second PCR lasting about 6 to 11 cycles. TCRdb re-called the 5' RACE reads through MiXCR, storing one row per CDR3 protein. The sample includes 800,000 to 1,000,000 distinct CDR3 sequences, around 48% seen only once; the top ten take around 15%. Source material: blood. The source of these receptors is a man aged 25 to 45 in good health.

The rearrangement links TRBV29-1 to TRBJ2-7, with 7 positions matching TRBD1. J was trimmed by 2 bases and V by 4 bases; bases with no gene match: 11. There are 15 residues in the CDR3. CDR1 is SQVTM, CDR2 ANQGSEA, per germline. CDR3 region: CSVGFRYRGTYEQYF. The CDR3 bases are TGCAGCGTTGGGTTCAGGTACAGGGGCACCTACGAGCAGTACTTC.

The chain combines TRBV7-3 with TRBJ1-1; TRBD1 matches 9 bases. The CDR3 totals 15 residues. The ends lost 0 bases at V and 4 bases at J; junction bases unmatched: 3. Per the germline V gene, CDR1 is SGHTA and CDR2 is FQGTGA. CDR3 DNA sequence: TGTGCCAGCAGCTTAACCCCGACAGGGGGCACTGAAGCTTTCTTT. Encoded protein: CASSLTPTGGTEAFF.

The genes are TRBV5-1 and TRBJ2-7; D is unclear. Germline V gene data show CDR1 as SGHRS and CDR2 as YFSETQ. Trimming removed 2 bases at V and 0 bases at J, with 15 bases between. The CDR3 sequence is 16 residues long. The CDR3: CASSFNGAGISYEQYF. In DNA form, the CDR3 reads TGCGCCAGCAGCTTTAACGGTGCAGGTATCTCCTACGAGCAGTACTTC.

The chain links TRBV9 to TRBJ2-2, with TRBD1 matching 11 bases. The V segment lost 5 bases and the J segment 7 bases; nucleotides outside the gene matches: 4. The V gene's germline CDR1 is SGDLS and CDR2 YYNGEE. This CDR3 is 14 amino acids long. The CDR3 DNA reads TGTGCCAGCAGGGGGACAGGGGGATTCGGGGAGCTGTTTTTT. It translates to CASRGTGGFGELFF.